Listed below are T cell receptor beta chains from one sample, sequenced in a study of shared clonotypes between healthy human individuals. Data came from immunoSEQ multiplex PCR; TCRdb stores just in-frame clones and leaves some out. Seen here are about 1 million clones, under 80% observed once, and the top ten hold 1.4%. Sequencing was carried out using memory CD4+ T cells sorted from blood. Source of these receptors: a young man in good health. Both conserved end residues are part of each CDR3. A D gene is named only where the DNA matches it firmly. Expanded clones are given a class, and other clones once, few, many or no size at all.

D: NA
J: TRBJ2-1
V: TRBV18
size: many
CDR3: CASSPNPDSKQFF
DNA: TGTGCCAGCTCACCAAATCCGGACAGCAAGCAGTTCTTC

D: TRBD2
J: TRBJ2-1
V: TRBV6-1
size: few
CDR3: CASTRAAGGPLEQFF
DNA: TGTGCCAGCACCCGGGCAGCGGGGGGGCCGCTTGAGCAGTTCTTC

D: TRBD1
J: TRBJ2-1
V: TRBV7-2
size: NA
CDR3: CASSLTTGVGNEQFF
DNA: TGTGCCAGCAGCCTCACGACAGGGGTAGGGAATGAGCAGTTCTTC

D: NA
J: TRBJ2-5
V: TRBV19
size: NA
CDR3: CASSYRATETQYF
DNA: TGTGCCAGTAGTTACAGGGCGACAGAGACCCAGTACTTC

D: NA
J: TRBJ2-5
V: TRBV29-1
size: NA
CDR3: CSVESETQYF
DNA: TGCAGCGTTGAAAGTGAGACCCAGTACTTC

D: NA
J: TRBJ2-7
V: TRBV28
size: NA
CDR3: CASSPRNEQYF
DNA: TGTGCCAGCAGTCCACGAAACGAGCAGTACTTC

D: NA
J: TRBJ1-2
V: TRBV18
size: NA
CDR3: CASSHGTPFPPGYTF
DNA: TGTGCCAGCTCACATGGGACACCCTTCCCCCCTGGCTACACCTTC

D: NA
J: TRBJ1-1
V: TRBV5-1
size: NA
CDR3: CASSWGELNTEAFF
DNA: TGCGCCAGCAGCTGGGGGGAACTGAACACTGAAGCTTTCTTT

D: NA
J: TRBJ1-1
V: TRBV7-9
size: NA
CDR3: CASSLNGLSMAFF
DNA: TGTGCCAGCAGCTTAAATGGGTTGAGCATGGCTTTCTTT

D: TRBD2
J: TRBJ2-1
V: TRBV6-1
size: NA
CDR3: CASRLAGPNEQFF
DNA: TGTGCCAGCAGACTAGCGGGTCCGAATGAGCAGTTCTTC

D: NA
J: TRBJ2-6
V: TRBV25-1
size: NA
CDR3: CASSDPDGVSGANVLTF
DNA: TGTGCCAGCAGTGATCCTGACGGGGTCTCTGGGGCCAACGTCCTGACTTTC

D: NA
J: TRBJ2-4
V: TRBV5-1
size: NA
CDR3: CASSLEGRGNIQYF
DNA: TGCGCCAGCAGCTTGGAAGGACGGGGAAACATTCAGTACTTC

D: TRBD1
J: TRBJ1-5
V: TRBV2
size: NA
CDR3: CASNRQGGYSNQPQHF
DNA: TGTGCCAGCAACCGACAGGGCGGCTATAGCAATCAGCCCCAGCATTTT

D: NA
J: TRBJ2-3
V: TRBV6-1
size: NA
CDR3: CASILDGDTQYF
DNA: TGTGCCAGCATCCTGGACGGAGATACGCAGTATTTT

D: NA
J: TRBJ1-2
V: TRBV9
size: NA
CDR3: CASSVGLAGGGVGYTF
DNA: TGTGCCAGCAGCGTAGGATTGGCGGGAGGTGGAGTTGGCTACACCTTC

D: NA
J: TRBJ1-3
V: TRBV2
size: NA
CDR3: CASSDRSPGNTIYF
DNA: TGTGCCAGCAGTGACAGGTCTCCCGGAAACACCATATATTTT

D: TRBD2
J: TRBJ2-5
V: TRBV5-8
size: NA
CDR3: CASTGGRRPTQYF
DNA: TGTGCCAGCACCGGGGGGAGGAGACCGACCCAGTACTTC

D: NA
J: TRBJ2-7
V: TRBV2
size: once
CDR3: CAAPEPTPNEQYF
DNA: TGTGCAGCCCCTGAGCCAACACCCAATGAGCAGTACTTC

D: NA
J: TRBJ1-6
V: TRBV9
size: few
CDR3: CASSVGQDLNSPLHF
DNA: TGTGCCAGCAGCGTAGGACAGGATCTTAATTCACCCCTCCACTTT

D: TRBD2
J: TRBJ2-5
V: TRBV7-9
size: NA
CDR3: CASSLGGTRGAETQYF
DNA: TGTGCCAGCAGCTTAGGCGGGACTAGGGGGGCGGAGACCCAGTACTTC

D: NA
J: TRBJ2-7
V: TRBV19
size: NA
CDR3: CASSPMGGIYEQYF
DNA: TGTGCCAGTAGCCCGATGGGCGGGATCTACGAGCAGTACTTC

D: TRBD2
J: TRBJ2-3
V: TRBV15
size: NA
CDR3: CATSRDGQRGFYTDTQYF
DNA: TGTGCCACCAGCAGAGATGGTCAGCGGGGATTCTACACAGATACGCAGTATTTT

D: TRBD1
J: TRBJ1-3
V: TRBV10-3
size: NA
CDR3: CAISVGTASGNTIYF
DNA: TGTGCCATCAGTGTCGGGACAGCCTCTGGAAACACCATATATTTT

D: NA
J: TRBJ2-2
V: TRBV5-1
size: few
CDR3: CASSLAGVWNTGELFF
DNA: TGCGCCAGCAGCTTGGCAGGGGTGTGGAACACCGGGGAGCTGTTTTTT

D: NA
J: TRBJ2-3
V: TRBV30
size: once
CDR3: CAWSRGPTGADTQYF
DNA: TGTGCCTGGAGTCGCGGACCAACGGGGGCAGATACGCAGTATTTT

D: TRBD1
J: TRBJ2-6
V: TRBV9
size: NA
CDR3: CASSAPDRGHTGANVLTF
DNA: TGTGCCAGCAGCGCCCCGGACAGGGGACATACTGGGGCCAACGTCCTGACTTTC

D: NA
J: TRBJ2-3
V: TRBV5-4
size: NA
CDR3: CASSPGGGGITDTQYF
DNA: TGTGCCAGCAGCCCGGGGGGCGGTGGAATCACAGATACGCAGTATTTT

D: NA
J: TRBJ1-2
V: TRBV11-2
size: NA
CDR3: CASSLDKNYGYTF
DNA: TGTGCCAGCAGCCTGGACAAAAACTATGGCTACACCTTC

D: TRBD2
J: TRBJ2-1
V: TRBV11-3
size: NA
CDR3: CASSLDPSGRVMFF
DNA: TGTGCCAGCAGCTTAGATCCGAGCGGGAGGGTGATGTTCTTC

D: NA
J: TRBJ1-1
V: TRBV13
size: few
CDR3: CASSFHQKGNTEAFF
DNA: TGTGCCAGCAGCTTTCATCAAAAGGGGAACACTGAAGCTTTCTTT

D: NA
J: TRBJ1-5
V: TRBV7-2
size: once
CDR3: CASSLSGLYNQPQHF
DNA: TGTGCCAGCAGCTTAAGTGGACTCTACAATCAGCCCCAGCATTTT

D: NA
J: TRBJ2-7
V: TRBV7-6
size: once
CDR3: CASSSQEPPSSEQYF
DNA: TGTGCCAGCAGCTCGCAGGAGCCCCCCAGCTCCGAGCAGTACTTC